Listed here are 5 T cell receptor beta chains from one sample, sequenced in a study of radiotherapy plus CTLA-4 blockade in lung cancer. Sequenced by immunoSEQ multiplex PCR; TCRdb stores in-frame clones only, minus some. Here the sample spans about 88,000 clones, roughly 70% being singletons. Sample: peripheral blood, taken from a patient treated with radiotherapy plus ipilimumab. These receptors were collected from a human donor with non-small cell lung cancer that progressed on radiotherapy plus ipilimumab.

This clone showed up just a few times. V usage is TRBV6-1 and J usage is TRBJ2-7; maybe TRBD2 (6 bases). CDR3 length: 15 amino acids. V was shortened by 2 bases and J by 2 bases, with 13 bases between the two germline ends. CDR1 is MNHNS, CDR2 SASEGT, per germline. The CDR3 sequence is CASSEPGLSTYEQYF. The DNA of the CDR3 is TGTGCCAGCAGTGAACCGGGACTCAGTACCTACGAGCAGTACTTC.

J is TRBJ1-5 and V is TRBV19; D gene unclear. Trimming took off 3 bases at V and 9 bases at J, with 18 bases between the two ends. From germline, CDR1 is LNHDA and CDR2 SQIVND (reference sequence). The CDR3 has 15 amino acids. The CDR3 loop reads CASSMQPLHDRPQHF. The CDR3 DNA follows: TGTGCCAGTAGTATGCAACCCCTACACGATCGGCCCCAGCATTTT. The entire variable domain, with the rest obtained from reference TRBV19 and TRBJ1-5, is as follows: DGGITQSPKYLFRKEGQNVTLSCEQNLNHDAMYWYRQDPGQGLRLIYYSQIVNDFQKGDIAEGYSVSREKKESFPLTVTSAQKNPTAFYLCASSMQPLHDRPQHFGDGTRLSIL.

Here the CDR3 DNA reads TGTGCCAGCAGTGTTAGGATTTCTGGGGCCAACGTCCTGACTTTC. It yields the protein CASSVRISGANVLTF. V gene TRBV6-1 combines with J gene TRBJ2-6; D call uncertain. The germline V gene has CDR1 MNHNS and CDR2 SASEGT. The CDR3 totals 15 residues. The V end was cut by 4 bases, the J end by 1 base, with 8 bases between.

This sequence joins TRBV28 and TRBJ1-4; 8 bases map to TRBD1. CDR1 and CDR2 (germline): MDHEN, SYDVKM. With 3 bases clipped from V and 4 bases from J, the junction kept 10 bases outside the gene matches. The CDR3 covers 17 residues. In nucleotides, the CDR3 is TGTGCCAGCAGTTTCCGGGGACAGGTTGACGGTAATGAAAAACTGTTTTTT. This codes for CASSFRGQVDGNEKLFF.

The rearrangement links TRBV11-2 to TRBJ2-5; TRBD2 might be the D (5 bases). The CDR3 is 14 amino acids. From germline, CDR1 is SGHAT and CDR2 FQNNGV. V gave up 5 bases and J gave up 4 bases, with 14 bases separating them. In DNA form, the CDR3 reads TGTGCCAGCAGCCTCGGGGATTCTCGAGAGACCCAGTACTTC. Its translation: CASSLGDSRETQYF.